These 11 T cell receptor beta chains were sequenced from one sample in a study of blood T cell repertoires in COVID-19. Assay used: immunoSEQ multiplex PCR; TCRdb lists only in-frame clones, some missing. The table has 100,000 to 150,000 clones, about four fifths seen once. The sequencing sample was made of peripheral blood. These receptors all come from a woman aged 45-59 years with acute or convalescent COVID-19.

This clone was seen only a few times. This chain uses TRBV9 with TRBJ1-2; tentative D call: TRBD1 (5 bases). CDR3 length equals 14 residues. V lost 4 bases to trimming and J lost 6 bases, with 16 bases between them. Germline V gene sequence: CDR1 SGDLS, CDR2 YYNGEE. The CDR3 region is CASSTRGMVDGYTF. CDR3 DNA sequence: TGTGCCAGCAGCACACGGGGGATGGTCGATGGCTACACCTTC.

V is TRBV28 and J is TRBJ2-7; 9 bases map to TRBD1. This CDR3 region has 13 residues. Germline V gene sequence: CDR1 MDHEN, CDR2 SYDVKM. V was clipped by 10 bases and J by 4 bases; unmatched bases: 8. CDR3 in amino acids: CATEGQGIYEQYF. The CDR3 coding sequence is TGTGCCACCGAAGGACAGGGGATTTACGAGCAGTACTTC. Combining the CDR3 with reference TRBV28 and TRBJ2-7 gives the whole variable domain DVKVTQSSRYLVKRTGEKVFLECVQDMDHENMFWYRQDPGLGLRLIYFSYDVKMKEKGDIPEGYSVSREKKERFSLILESASTNQTSMYLCATEGQGIYEQYFGPGTRLTVT.

This chain links TRBV15 with TRBJ1-1; tentatively, D is TRBD1 (5 bases). This CDR3 comprises 15 residues. Trimming shortened V by 0 bases and J by 5 bases, and 13 bases separated the two germline ends. CDR1 and CDR2 (germline): LNHNV, YYDKDF (reference sequence). This CDR3 is CATSRDLGVGTEAFF. In DNA, the CDR3 is TGTGCCACCAGCAGAGATTTAGGGGTTGGGACTGAAGCTTTCTTT.

This chain joins TRBV5-1 and TRBJ1-6, with 7 bases lining up with TRBD1. V dropped 4 bases and J dropped 0; count of bases not matched to a gene: 7. The CDR3 is 17 amino acids. Germline CDR1 SGHRS, CDR2 YFSETQ. The CDR3 nucleotides read TGCGCCAGCAGCGAGGGACAGCTTAGCTCCTATAATTCACCCCTCCACTTT. Encoded protein: CASSEGQLSSYNSPLHF. Looking up the rest from reference TRBV5-1 and TRBJ1-6 gives the full variable domain: KAGVTQTPRYLIKTRGQQVTLSCSPISGHRSVSWYQQTPGQGLQFLFEYFSETQRNKGNFPGRFSGRQFSNSRSEMNVSTLELGDSALYLCASSEGQLSSYNSPLHFGNGTRLTVT.

The rearrangement uses TRBV6-5 and TRBJ1-5; 8 nucleotides agree with TRBD1. Germline trimming cut 7 bases from V and 5 bases from J; bases unmatched to any gene: 4. CDR3 length: 13 amino acids. Per germline, CDR1 MNHEY and CDR2 SVGAGI. This chain's CDR3 is CASMLRGHQPQHF. The CDR3 DNA reads TGTGCCAGCATGCTCAGGGGGCATCAGCCCCAGCATTTT.

CDR3 loop: CAWSVLTANEQYF. As DNA, the CDR3 is TGTGCCTGGAGTGTATTGACAGCCAACGAGCAGTACTTC. The gene calls are TRBV30 and TRBJ2-7, with D perhaps matching TRBD1 (5 bases). V dropped 0 bases and J dropped 5 bases, with 11 bases sitting between them. CDR1 and CDR2 (germline): GTSNPN, SVGIG (reference sequence). This CDR3 has 13 residues.

The rearrangement uses TRBV19 and TRBJ2-7, with 8 bases lining up with TRBD1. The length of the CDR3 is 15 residues. Germline V lookup: CDR1 LNHDA, CDR2 SQIVND (reference sequence). J lost 2 bases, V lost 3 bases, and 6 bases had no gene match. CDR3 DNA: TGTGCCAGTAGTATTCGGACAGGGAAAGCCTACGAGCAGTACTTC. Its protein product is CASSIRTGKAYEQYF.

The genes are TRBV6-5 and TRBJ1-2; possibly TRBD1 for D (6 bases). V lost 7 bases to trimming and J lost 1 base, with 10 bases between them. The CDR3 loop spans 13 amino acids. Germline CDR1 and CDR2: MNHEY and SVGAGI. The CDR3 region has the DNA TGTGCCAGCAAGGACAGATTTAACTATGGCTACACCTTC. This codes for CASKDRFNYGYTF.

V usage is TRBV12-3 or TRBV12-4 and J usage is TRBJ1-1, with unresolved D. The CDR3 consists of 13 residues. Trimming pared 7 bases from V and 5 bases from J, leaving 14 bases between. Written as DNA, the CDR3 is TGTGCCAGCACCACCTCAAGTCGGACTGAAGCTTTCTTT. Protein: CASTTSSRTEAFF.

This chain uses TRBV12-3 or TRBV12-4 with TRBJ1-6; D remains ambiguous. The CDR3 has 13 residues. The ends were cut back, 5 bases at V and 7 bases at J, with 9 bases in the middle. CDR3 protein: CASSPNRNSPLHF. Written as DNA, the CDR3 is TGTGCCAGCAGTCCAAATAGAAATTCACCCCTCCACTTT.

There are a few counts of this clone. The chain joins TRBV13 to TRBJ2-7, with D possibly being TRBD1 (5 bases). Trimming left V 5 bases short and J 2 bases short, with 10 bases between. The germline V gene encodes CDR1 PRHDT and CDR2 FYEKMQ (reference sequence). CDR3 length equals 13 residues. This CDR3 is CASSGQGPYEQYF. CDR3 sequence (DNA): TGTGCCAGCAGCGGACAAGGCCCCTACGAGCAGTACTTC.